The following is a T cell receptor (beta chain) sequence with its context. Chain pairing is unknown; alpha and beta were sequenced separately. Assay used: immunoSEQ multiplex PCR; TCRdb lists only in-frame clones, some missing. The sample lists tens of thousands of clones, approximately 91% occurring once. CDR1 is LNHDA and CDR2 is SQIVND in the germline V gene (reference sequence). V lost 3 bases, J lost 6 bases, and 3 bases stayed unmatched. The CDR3 contains 13 residues. Thawed, overnight-rested PBMC were stained with GMM-loaded CD1B tetramer, viability dye and anti-CD3, then sorted. The lipid loaded on the CD1B tetramers was C32 glucose monomycolate from Rhodococcus equi. This entry comes from a study of T cells in tuberculosis. Turning to the study itself: Sequenced TCRs come from CD1B-GMM tetramer-binding T cells.

J is TRBJ2-5 and V is TRBV19; the match to TRBD1 covers 8 bases. The clonotype was recovered from an adult woman with latent tuberculosis. Sequencing was carried out using CD1b-GMM tetramer-negative cells sorted from PBMCs. The CDR3 here is CASSMDREKTQYF. The CDR3, as DNA: TGTGCCAGTAGTATGGACAGGGAAAAGACCCAGTACTTC.